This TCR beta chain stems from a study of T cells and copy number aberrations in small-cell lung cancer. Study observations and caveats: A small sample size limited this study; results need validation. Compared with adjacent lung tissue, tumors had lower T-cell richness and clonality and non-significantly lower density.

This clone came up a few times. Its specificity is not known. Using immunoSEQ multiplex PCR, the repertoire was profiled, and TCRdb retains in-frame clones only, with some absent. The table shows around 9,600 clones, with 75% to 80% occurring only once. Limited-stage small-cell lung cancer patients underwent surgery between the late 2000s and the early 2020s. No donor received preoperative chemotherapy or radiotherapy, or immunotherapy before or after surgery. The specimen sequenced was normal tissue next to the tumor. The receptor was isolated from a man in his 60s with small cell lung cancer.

CDR3 nucleotide sequence: TGTGCCAGCAGCCCCTCGCGGGGTAACACTGAAGCTTTCTTT. Protein: CASSPSRGNTEAFF. The rearrangement uses TRBV5-6 and TRBJ1-1; D is unclear. V was pared by 4 bases and J by 2 bases, with 12 bases between. Germline values: CDR1 SGHDT, CDR2 YYEEEE. This CDR3 is built from 14 residues.